This TCR beta chain is drawn from a study of cytomegalovirus exposure and HLA in healthy donors (dated by TCRdb to 2016 to 2017). As for the study more broadly: In an earlier analysis of approximately 500 of the donors, around 300 Gb of sequence data and some 120 million unique TCR beta sequences from 150 million to 200 million T cells were reported. Both class I and class II loci were covered by HLA typing, at four-digit resolution. Donor age, sex, ethnicity and CMV serostatus were compiled alongside the repertoire data. Roughly 5 DR-DQ haplotypes were handled as single units for association and clustering, since linkage in the cohort was strong. The later analysis used no new phenotypic data to find candidate immune exposures, relying instead on TCR beta sequences and their occurrence across donors. In a later analysis, previously published TCR beta repertoires from about 670 donors were re-analyzed and high-resolution HLA genotyping was added so that TCR occurrence patterns could be studied. The study profiled the T cell repertoires of about 640 subjects by immunosequencing and related them to cytomegalovirus serostatus. Among 300 to 500 genotyped donors of the cohort, an average of approximately 240,000 unique TCR beta nucleotide sequences was sequenced per donor, of which 15% to 20% were non-productive. An early release covering over 500 HLA-typed donors comprised approximately 300 gigabases of sequencing data and approximately 85 million unique TCR sequences. To decide whether each TCR beta V gene segment behaved as functional or pseudogenic, an earlier analysis of 587 of the donors relied on high-throughput TCR beta sequencing. Of the approximately 370 genotyped donors, less than 85% were placed in the genetic ancestry cluster associated with self-reported Caucasian donors. In a later genetic analysis, genome-wide SNP genotypes for about 55% of the 666 donors were used, and that subset was treated as a discovery cohort. Along with the approximately 700-subject first cohort, a separate validation cohort of over 90 different subjects was used. High-throughput TCR immunosequencing, statistical association of individual TCRs with disease status, and machine learning were combined to predict cytomegalovirus infection status. The study aimed to test whether signatures of past pathogen exposure could be identified by cataloging public T cell receptors. Typing coverage varied by locus: roughly 629-630 donors for A, B, C, DRB1 and DQB1; roughly 510 for DQA1; some 610 for DPA1; approximately 450 for DPB1. Every repertoire in the discovery cohort had been generated on one and the same sequencing platform.

The cohort was made up of roughly 670 healthy bone marrow donors. At the time of sampling, every cohort member was nominally healthy, though immune exposures that went unrecorded were likely present. CMV serostatus was positive for 250 to 300 and negative for about half of the roughly 700 cohort members, and was not recorded for this donor. A peripheral blood sample was provided by each donor, and peripheral blood mononuclear cells were used for TCR beta sequencing. Genomic DNA was extracted from the blood cell samples with the Qiagen DNeasy Blood Extraction Kit. On the study overall, not on this receptor specifically: A later analysis found that most CMV-associated TCR beta chains appeared HLA-restricted, with HLA associations seemingly driven largely by CMV exposure. Because some donors lacked HLA typing at each locus, the association tests relied only on the typed subset. The cohort was sequenced for TCR beta chains only, and without alpha or paired-chain data the features that could be detected were limited. Compared with equally common non-associated chains, HLA-associated TCR beta chains in a later analysis were more clonally expanded and had lower generation probabilities. Several of the top co-occurrence clusters appeared to be linked to parvovirus B19, influenza, CMV and Epstein-Barr virus, according to a later analysis. In vitro tests confirmed that a few of the cytomegalovirus-associated TCR beta chains recognize cytomegalovirus antigens. When HLA alleles, especially DR and DQ, strongly co-occurred, attributing TCR associations to individual alleles was difficult. For the cohort, immune exposure information was limited to CMV serostatus. It was suggested by the authors that the approach could potentially be generalized to other disease states and immunological phenotypes. In a later genetic analysis, fewer N-insertions in productive TCRs were reported among donors in an Asian-associated ancestry cluster than the roughly 700-donor mean. While some public TCRs were present in many individuals, most TCR sequences turned up only very rarely across donors. The study gave a list of under 200 TCR beta chains associated with cytomegalovirus. In a later analysis, TCR association rates were found to vary across HLA loci, with the most associated TCRs seen for DRB1 alleles and the fewest for HLA-C alleles. V-gene and J-gene trimming of TCR beta chains was associated with a missense DCLRE1C variant in a later genetic analysis, and the association was replicated in an independent cohort. A further reported finding was that TCR beta sequences accurately predicted the HLA-A and HLA-B alleles for most subjects in the first cohort. Some IMGT-functional V segments, including TRBV6-2 and TRBV6-3, could not be told apart with the 87-base-pair reads, so those segments were excluded. A group of highly shared sequence variants was considered likely to be a technical artifact of the sequencing pipeline. The classifier was reported to diagnose cytomegalovirus status with high specificity and sensitivity in both the original cohort and the validation cohort. Correlated functional status among segregating V segments might reflect linkage disequilibrium, but an unknown experimental factor could not be ruled out. A later analysis associated 16,951 TCR beta sequences with specific HLA alleles at a false discovery rate of 0.05. Broadly in line with IMGT annotations, most TCR beta V segments showed up in productive rearrangements about 87% or about 30% of the time in an earlier analysis of several hundred of the donors. Seventeen rarely observed V segments, including chromosome 9 orphons, were excluded from the earlier analysis of several hundred of the donors because counts were too low. Roughly uniform sequencing depth across donors was assumed in presence/absence analyses, although this assumption may not hold.

Notes on this clone: Its specific antigen is unknown. The record has no base qualities; no much larger clone is one base away.

The germline V end is reduced by 5 bases and the J end by 2 bases; junction bases left unmatched: 8. As encoded in the germline V gene, CDR1 is SNHLY while CDR2 is FYNNEI. The cysteine opens and the phenylalanine closes a CDR3 of 16 amino acids. The sequence is cut down to CDR3 DNA, 48 bases in frame from base 1. Libraries were constructed by the immunoSEQ multiplex PCR assay. For the multiplex PCR, a mixture combining 60 forward primers for TCR Vbeta segments and 13 reverse primers for TCR Jbeta segments was used. A multiplex PCR assay on genomic DNA amplified the CDR3 region of rearranged TCR beta genes. On the Illumina HiSeq System, the amplified TCR beta libraries were sequenced as 87-base-pair reads. Per the source publication's procedure: Across the roughly 700 repertoires, a later analysis counted 80 million or so unique TCR beta chains, about 10 million of which were shared by at least two donors. Raw reads were error-corrected and collapsed into unique sequences with a nearest-neighbor algorithm that merged closely related sequences to remove PCR and sequencing errors. V, D and J gene segments were assigned by aligning CDR3 sequences to IMGT reference sequences. Each retained sequence needed at least a six-nucleotide match to both a V gene segment and a J gene segment. Rearrangements were classified as productive when the CDR3 lacked stop codons and remained in frame with V and J, and all other rearrangements were classified as non-productive. Following IMGT convention, CDR3 was defined as the stretch from the second conserved V-encoded cysteine up to the conserved J-encoded phenylalanine. Sequences without an unambiguous match to a single V gene segment were excluded from the earlier analysis of 450 to 650 of the donors. In an earlier analysis of several hundred of the donors, V segments were called functional above 56.7% productive rearrangements and were called segregating when the between-donor standard deviation exceeded 5%. A statistical classification framework was built to diagnose cytomegalovirus status from the catalog of TCR beta chain sequences. In a later analysis, V and J genes were assigned by comparing TCR nucleotide sequences against IMGT/GENE-DB human TR gene sequences. The TCRdist pipeline was used in a later analysis to assign CDR3 sequences and most-parsimonious VDJ recombination scenarios. In a later analysis, every TCR beta chain was defined by the combination of its CDR3 amino acid sequence and its V-gene family, and reads without a unique V-gene family were dropped. As a way to deal with suspected cross-contamination and a sequencing artifact, a later analysis dropped more than 500 nucleotide sequences that were highly shared and had low generation probability. A later analysis calculated a clonal expansion index for each public chain from normalized within-repertoire ranks of inferred template counts. In a later analysis, generation probabilities were computed with a VDJ recombination model fitted to out-of-frame rearrangements, and the resulting probabilities were checked against IGoR. In a later analysis, hypergeometric tests were used to score TCR-TCR, TCR-HLA and TCR-CMV co-occurrence, with a repertoire-size bias correction applied to TCR pairs. A later analysis estimated false discovery rates by permuting HLA or CMV assignments 20 times. In a later analysis, co-occurring TCRs were grouped using DBSCAN, with TCRdist sequence similarity added in when clustering inside HLA-allele-positive subsets. For co-occurrence clustering, repertoires with fewer than 30,000 or more than 120,000 public chains were excluded, along with roughly 5 repertoires with anomalous nucleotide sharing. The table was pulled from immuneACCESS by TCRdb, which kept in-frame rearrangements only. Such tables lose some clones; where checked, under half of the loss comes from unresolved V genes, and the rest has no known cause. Clone size and V and J calls were adopted from that table, with D and trimming inferred from the DNA. Counted in this sample were approximately 110,000 clones; roughly 82% of them appeared once. Roughly 3.7% of the sample rests with the top ten.

This TCR was recovered from a human donor in good health. The rearranged chain carries TRBV2 and TRBJ2-3, with 9 bases matching TRBD1. The sequenced material came from PBMCs. CDR3 loop: CASSSTGGFITDTQYF. The DNA reads TGTGCCAGCAGTTCCACAGGGGGCTTTATCACAGATACGCAGTATTTT. Here the CDR3 is joined to the reference TRBV2 and TRBJ2-3 genes, and the full variable domain is: EPEVTQTPSHQVTQMGQEVILRCVPISNHLYFYWYRQILGQKVEFLVSFYNNEISEKSEIFDDQFSVERPDGSNFTLKIRSTKLEDSAMYFCASSSTGGFITDTQYFGPGTRLTVL.